This T cell receptor beta chain is drawn from a study of molecular identifiers for immune sequencing clone quantification. TCRdb reanalysed the PCR reads using MiXCR and keeps one entry per CDR3 protein. The table lists hundreds of thousands of distinct CDR3 sequences, 25% of them singletons, with about 0.81% in the top ten. Study-level points and caveats: Clones carrying above 20 RNA copies accounted for over 99% of effector molecules, under 1% in naive cells. Researchers reportedly could pick up spiked Jurkat TCR RNA from one cell mixed into some 1 million naive cells. Identical TCR molecules sharing a barcode could underestimate highly expanded clone sizes.

As to this clonotype: The antigen is unknown. A much larger clone lies one base from this, so it may be a read error.

Naive CD8 library inputs spanned roughly 18,000 to 1,100,000 sorted cells and 10%, 30% or 50% RNA. Germline V gives CDR1 DFQATT, CDR2 SNEGSKA (reference sequence). This CDR3 region has 13 residues. This TCR derives from a human donor in good health. Some libraries in this study had Jurkat cell RNA spiked in. The V and J genes are TRBV20-1 and TRBJ1-2, with D unclear. What was sequenced was naive CD8+ T cells from blood, with Jurkat cell RNA spiked in. Regarding subset: FACS-sorted CD8+CD4-CCR7+CD45RA+ naive T cells. The CDR3 loop reads CSAHDQENYSYTF. The CDR3, as DNA: TGCAGTGCGCATGATCAGGAGAACTATAGCTACACCTTC.